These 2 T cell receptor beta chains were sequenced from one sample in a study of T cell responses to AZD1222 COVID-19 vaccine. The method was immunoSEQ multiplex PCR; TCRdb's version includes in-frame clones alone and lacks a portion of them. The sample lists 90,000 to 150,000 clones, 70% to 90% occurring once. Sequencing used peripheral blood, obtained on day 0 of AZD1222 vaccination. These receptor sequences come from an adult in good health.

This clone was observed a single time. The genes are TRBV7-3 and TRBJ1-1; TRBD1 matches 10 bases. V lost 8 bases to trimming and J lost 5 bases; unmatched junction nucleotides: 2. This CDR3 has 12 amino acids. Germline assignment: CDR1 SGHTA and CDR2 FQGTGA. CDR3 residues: CASGQGGTEAFF. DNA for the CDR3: TGTGCCAGCGGACAGGGGGGAACTGAAGCTTTCTTT. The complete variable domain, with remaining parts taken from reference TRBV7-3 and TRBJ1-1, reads GAGVSQTPSNKVTEKGKYVELRCDPISGHTALYWYRQSLGQGPEFLIYFQGTGAADDSGLPNDRFFAVRPEGSVSTLKIQRTERGDSAVYLCASGQGGTEAFFGQGTRLTVV.

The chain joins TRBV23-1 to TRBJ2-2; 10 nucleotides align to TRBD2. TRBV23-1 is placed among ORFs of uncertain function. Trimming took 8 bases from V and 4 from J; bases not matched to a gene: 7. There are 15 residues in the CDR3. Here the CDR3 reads CASFKREGGTGELFF. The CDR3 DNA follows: TGCGCCAGCTTTAAGCGGGAGGGCGGCACCGGGGAGCTGTTTTTT.